The rows below give T cell receptor beta chains drawn from one sample of a study of blood T cell repertoires in COVID-19. TCRdb's table, derived via immunoSEQ multiplex PCR, lists solely in-frame clones and lacks some. The data contain hundreds of thousands of clones, more than 80% of them singletons. Sequencing input: peripheral blood. These receptors all stem from a woman younger than 45 with COVID-19, enrolled during active disease. The CDR3 runs from the conserved cysteine through the conserved F or W. Fields, in order: clone size, V gene, J gene, D gene, CDR3 DNA, CDR3 protein. D genes are given only for firm matches. Size values are once, few and many counts, or a class for expanded clones, and some rows have none.

size: -
V: TRBV30
J: TRBJ2-1
D: TRBD2
DNA: TGTGCCGGACGACTAGCGGGGGCCTACAATGAGCAGTTCTTC
CDR3: CAGRLAGAYNEQFF

size: -
V: TRBV6-5
J: TRBJ1-1
D: TRBD1
DNA: TGTGCCAGCACCGGCCGGGACAGGAACGCCGAAGCTTTCTTT
CDR3: CASTGRDRNAEAFF

size: -
V: TRBV28
J: TRBJ2-7
D: -
DNA: TGTGCCAGCAGTTTAGTTATCTCTTGGGGGCGCCCCCCCGAGCAGTACTTC
CDR3: CASSLVISWGRPPEQYF

size: -
V: TRBV19
J: TRBJ2-1
D: -
DNA: TGTGCCAGTAGTACCAACACAGACAATGAGCAGTTCTTC
CDR3: CASSTNTDNEQFF

size: -
V: TRBV12-3/TRBV12-4
J: TRBJ1-2
D: TRBD1
DNA: TGTGCCAGCAGCGGCCGGGACAGCGGAGGCTACACCTTC
CDR3: CASSGRDSGGYTF

size: -
V: TRBV7-2
J: TRBJ2-1
D: -
DNA: TGTGCCAGCAGCTTAGTTAGCACTAGCTCCTACAATGAGCAGTTCTTC
CDR3: CASSLVSTSSYNEQFF

size: -
V: TRBV19
J: TRBJ1-1
D: -
DNA: TGTGCCAGTAAGGCAGGCACGCTGAACACTGAAGCTTTCTTT
CDR3: CASKAGTLNTEAFF

size: -
V: TRBV7-3
J: TRBJ1-4
D: TRBD1
DNA: TGTGCCAGCAGCTGCCGAAGGGGGCGAAGTAATGAAAAACTGTTTTTT
CDR3: CASSCRRGRSNEKLFF

size: -
V: TRBV6-4
J: TRBJ1-6
D: TRBD1
DNA: TGTGCCAGCAGTGACTCGGGACAGGGGAGTACACCCCTCCACTTT
CDR3: CASSDSGQGSTPLHF

size: -
V: TRBV12-5
J: TRBJ1-6
D: -
DNA: TGTGCTAGTGGTTTGGTAGTGGCAGGGGACTCACCCCTCCACTTT
CDR3: CASGLVVAGDSPLHF

size: -
V: TRBV16
J: TRBJ1-5
D: TRBD1
DNA: TGTGCCAGCAGCCAATCTTCAGGGGGCGCCGGGCAGCCCCAGCATTTT
CDR3: CASSQSSGGAGQPQHF

size: once
V: TRBV21-1
J: TRBJ2-1
D: -
DNA: TGTGCCACCGGCGCAGGAAATGAGCAGTTCTTC
CDR3: CATGAGNEQFF

size: -
V: TRBV18
J: TRBJ1-4
D: -
DNA: TGTGCCAGCTCACGCGGGGGTCAAGAAAAACTGTTTTTT
CDR3: CASSRGGQEKLFF

size: -
V: TRBV11-2
J: TRBJ2-6
D: -
DNA: TGTGCCAGCAGCTTAGTGACTCTCTCTGGGGCCAACGTCCTGACTTTC
CDR3: CASSLVTLSGANVLTF

size: -
V: TRBV5-6
J: TRBJ2-7
D: TRBD2
DNA: TGTGCCAGCAGCTCCGAGACTAGCGGGATTCCCTACGAGCAGTACTTC
CDR3: CASSSETSGIPYEQYF

size: -
V: TRBV19
J: TRBJ2-7
D: TRBD1
DNA: TGTGCCAGTAGTATCGGACAGGGTCGGAACGAGCAGTACTTC
CDR3: CASSIGQGRNEQYF

size: -
V: TRBV5-1
J: TRBJ2-5
D: TRBD1
DNA: TGCGCCAGCAGCTCAGGGGGTAATTGGGCAGAGACCCAGTACTTC
CDR3: CASSSGGNWAETQYF

size: -
V: TRBV30
J: TRBJ1-1
D: -
DNA: TGTGCCTGGAAGGACAGCCTCGGGAAGGGGGCTTTCTTT
CDR3: CAWKDSLGKGAFF

size: -
V: TRBV5-4
J: TRBJ1-2
D: TRBD1
DNA: TGTGCCAGCAGCTTTAAGGGGACAGGGAACGGCTACACCTTC
CDR3: CASSFKGTGNGYTF

size: -
V: TRBV29-1
J: TRBJ2-3
D: TRBD1
DNA: TGCAGCGTTGAAGTTCTTGACAGGGGCACAGATACGCAGTATTTT
CDR3: CSVEVLDRGTDTQYF

size: -
V: TRBV6-6
J: TRBJ2-3
D: -
DNA: TGTGCCAGCAGACGGGTAGGACTACCAAGCACAGATACGCAGTATTTT
CDR3: CASRRVGLPSTDTQYF

size: -
V: TRBV7-2
J: TRBJ2-1
D: TRBD2
DNA: TGTGCCAGCATCTTCGGAGCGGGGGGGTACAATGAGCAGTTCTTC
CDR3: CASIFGAGGYNEQFF

size: once
V: TRBV9
J: TRBJ2-1
D: TRBD2
DNA: TGTGCCAGCAGTGAAACTTCTCCGGGGACTAGAGACAATGAGCAGTTCTTC
CDR3: CASSETSPGTRDNEQFF

size: -
V: TRBV5-1
J: TRBJ2-5
D: TRBD2
DNA: TGCGCCAGCAGCCAAGGGACTAGCGGGAGGGTTGATGAGACCCAGTACTTC
CDR3: CASSQGTSGRVDETQYF

size: few
V: TRBV2
J: TRBJ2-1
D: TRBD2
DNA: TGTGCCAGCAGTTACGCTCCTAGCGGGAGGGCCGGTGAGCAGTTCTTC
CDR3: CASSYAPSGRAGEQFF

size: few
V: TRBV28
J: TRBJ2-1
D: -
DNA: TGTGCCAGCAGAGATGTCAGAACCTACAATGAGCAGTTCTTC
CDR3: CASRDVRTYNEQFF

size: -
V: TRBV29-1
J: TRBJ2-1
D: TRBD2
DNA: TGCAGTGGGATACTAGCGGACAATGAGCAGTTCTTC
CDR3: CSGILADNEQFF

size: -
V: TRBV3-1/TRBV3-2
J: TRBJ2-1
D: TRBD1
DNA: TGTGCCAGCAGCCATCCCTATCGATTAGGACAGGGGTACATTGAGCAGTTCTTC
CDR3: CASSHPYRLGQGYIEQFF

size: -
V: TRBV7-8
J: TRBJ2-1
D: TRBD1
DNA: TGTGCCAGCAGCTTGGGGACAGCTTACAATGAGCAGTTCTTC
CDR3: CASSLGTAYNEQFF

size: -
V: TRBV6-5
J: TRBJ1-1
D: TRBD1
DNA: TGTGCCAGCAGTAACCTAGACAGGGGGGGCACTGAAGCTTTCTTT
CDR3: CASSNLDRGGTEAFF

size: -
V: TRBV5-4
J: TRBJ2-3
D: -
DNA: TGTGCCAGCAGCTTGCCAGGGGTCGGTGCAGATACGCAGTATTTT
CDR3: CASSLPGVGADTQYF

size: once
V: TRBV5-1
J: TRBJ1-4
D: -
DNA: TGCGCCAGCAGCTTCGCGGGAGGGAGGACTAATGAAAAACTGTTTTTT
CDR3: CASSFAGGRTNEKLFF

size: few
V: TRBV6-2/TRBV6-3
J: TRBJ2-7
D: -
DNA: TGTGCCAGCAGTGCACTGACAGGGAGGTTCTTCTACGAGCAGTACTTC
CDR3: CASSALTGRFFYEQYF

size: -
V: TRBV24-1
J: TRBJ2-3
D: -
DNA: TGTGCCACCAGTGTGCCGGGAGTTGATACGCAGTATTTT
CDR3: CATSVPGVDTQYF

size: -
V: TRBV9
J: TRBJ2-2
D: -
DNA: TGTGCCAGCAGCGCGGCGGGAACCGCCGGGGAGCTGTTTTTT
CDR3: CASSAAGTAGELFF

size: -
V: TRBV28
J: TRBJ1-2
D: -
DNA: TGTGCCAGCCGTGACATGGGGGGGACCTATGGCTACACCTTC
CDR3: CASRDMGGTYGYTF

size: -
V: TRBV10-3
J: TRBJ2-2
D: TRBD1
DNA: TGTGCCATCAGTGTGGGACAGGGGCTCACCGGGGAGCTGTTTTTT
CDR3: CAISVGQGLTGELFF

size: -
V: TRBV9
J: TRBJ2-4
D: -
DNA: TGTGCCAGCAGCGTAGCTCCCGGTAAGTTAGCCAAAAACATTCAGTACTTC
CDR3: CASSVAPGKLAKNIQYF

size: -
V: TRBV15
J: TRBJ2-7
D: TRBD1
DNA: TGTGCCACCAGCAGGGACAGGGGGCACGAGCAGTACTTC
CDR3: CATSRDRGHEQYF

size: once
V: TRBV4-3
J: TRBJ2-3
D: TRBD2
DNA: TGCGCCAGGTCCCCCGTGCGGGAGGGTAACACAGATACGCAGTATTTT
CDR3: CARSPVREGNTDTQYF

size: -
V: TRBV5-5
J: TRBJ2-3
D: TRBD1
DNA: TGTGCCAGCAGGTTGTCCGGAGACAGGGCACCCACAGATACGCAGTATTTT
CDR3: CASRLSGDRAPTDTQYF

size: -
V: TRBV5-1
J: TRBJ2-7
D: -
DNA: TGCGCCAGCAGCTTGGAGGTTGGTTCGTCGGGCGAGCAGTACTTC
CDR3: CASSLEVGSSGEQYF